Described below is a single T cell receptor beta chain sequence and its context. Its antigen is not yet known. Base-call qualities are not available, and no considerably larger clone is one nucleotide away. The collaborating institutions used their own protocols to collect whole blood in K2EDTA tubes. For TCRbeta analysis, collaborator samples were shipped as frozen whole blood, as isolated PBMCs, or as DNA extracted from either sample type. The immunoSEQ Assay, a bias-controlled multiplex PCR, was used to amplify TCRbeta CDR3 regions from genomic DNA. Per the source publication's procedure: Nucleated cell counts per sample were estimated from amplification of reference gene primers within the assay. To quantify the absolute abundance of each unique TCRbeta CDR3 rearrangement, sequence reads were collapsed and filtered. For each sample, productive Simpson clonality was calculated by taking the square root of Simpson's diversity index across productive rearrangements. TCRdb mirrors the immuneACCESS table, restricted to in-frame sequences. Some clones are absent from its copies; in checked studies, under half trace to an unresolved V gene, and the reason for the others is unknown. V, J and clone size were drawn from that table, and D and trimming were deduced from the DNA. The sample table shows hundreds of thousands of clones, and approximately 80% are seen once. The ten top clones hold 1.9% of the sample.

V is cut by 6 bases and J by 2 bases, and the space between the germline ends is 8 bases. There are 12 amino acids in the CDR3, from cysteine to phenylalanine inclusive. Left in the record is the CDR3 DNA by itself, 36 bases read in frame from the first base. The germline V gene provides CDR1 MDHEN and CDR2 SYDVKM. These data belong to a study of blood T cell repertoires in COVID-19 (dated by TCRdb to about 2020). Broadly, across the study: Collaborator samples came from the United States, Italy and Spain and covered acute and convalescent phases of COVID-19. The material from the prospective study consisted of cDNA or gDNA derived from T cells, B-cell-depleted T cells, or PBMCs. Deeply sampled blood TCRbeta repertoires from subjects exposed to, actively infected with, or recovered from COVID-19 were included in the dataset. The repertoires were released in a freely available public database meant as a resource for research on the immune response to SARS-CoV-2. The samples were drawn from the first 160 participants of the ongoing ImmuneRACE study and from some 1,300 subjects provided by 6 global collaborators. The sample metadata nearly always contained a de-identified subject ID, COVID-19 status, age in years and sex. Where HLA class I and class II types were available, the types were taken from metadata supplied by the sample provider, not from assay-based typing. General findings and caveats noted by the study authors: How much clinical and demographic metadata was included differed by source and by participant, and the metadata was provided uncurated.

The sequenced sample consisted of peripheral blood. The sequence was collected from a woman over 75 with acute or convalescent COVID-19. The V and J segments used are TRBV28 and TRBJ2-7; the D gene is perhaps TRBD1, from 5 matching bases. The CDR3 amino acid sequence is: CASRRQTYEQYF. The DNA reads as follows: TGTGCCAGCAGACGACAGACCTACGAGCAGTACTTC. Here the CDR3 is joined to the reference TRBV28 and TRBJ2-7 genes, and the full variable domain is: DVKVTQSSRYLVKRTGEKVFLECVQDMDHENMFWYRQDPGLGLRLIYFSYDVKMKEKGDIPEGYSVSREKKERFSLILESASTNQTSMYLCASRRQTYEQYFGPGTRLTVT.